This TCR beta chain came from a study of Graves' ophthalmopathy and Graves' hyperthyroidism. Whole-study results and caveats: In blood, most expanded thyroid clonotypes above 0.001 frequency were also detected.

Details on this clonotype: The antigen is not known.

CDR1 is KGHDR, CDR2 SFDVKD, per germline. This CDR3 contains 11 residues. Diagnoses were established from clinical symptoms, serum thyroxine, TRAb, thyroid ultrasound and orbital computed tomography. Amplification of TCR beta CDR3 regions used RNA transcripts. In the first round, RT-PCR was carried out with HTBI primers, and a multiplex PCR formed the second round. TCRdb ran MiXCR on the multiplex PCR reads and lists one entry per CDR3 protein. The profile shows approximately 700,000 distinct CDR3 sequences, roughly 39% of them singletons. The source of this sequence is an adult man with Graves' ophthalmopathy. The chain links TRBV24-1 to TRBJ2-7; D is ambiguous. The J call is in doubt because the DNA end fits TRBJ2-1 better. Specimen: peripheral blood. DNA of the CDR3: TGTGCCACCAGTGATTTCATTGAGCAGTTCTTC. Protein product: CATSDFIEQFF.